This TCR beta chain emerged from a study of patients and donors after allogeneic stem cell transplantation. The CDR3 totals 15 residues. The V gene lost 5 bases and the J gene lost 6 bases, with 16 bases spanning the gap. Germline values: CDR1 LNHDA, CDR2 SQIVND (reference sequence). TCRdb itself ran the RT-PCR reads through MiXCR, one entry per CDR3 protein. The table has some 90,000 distinct CDR3 sequences, 45% to 50% seen once. The sequence was obtained from a human donor who was either an allogeneic HSCT recipient or a stem cell or donor lymphocyte infusion donor (not recorded which). It is not recorded whose cells these are; they may come from a transplant donor. The specimen sequenced was blood, either unsorted or a sorted T cell fraction (not recorded which). This chain links TRBV19 with TRBJ2-2; tentatively, D is TRBD1 (7 bases). CDR3 sequence reads: CASSPSGRGAGELFF. The CDR3, as DNA: TGTGCCAGTAGTCCCTCCGGCAGGGGGGCCGGGGAGCTGTTTTTT.